The 32 T cell receptor beta chains given below trace back to one sample, sequenced in a study of blood T cell repertoires in COVID-19. TCRdb's copy holds only in-frame clones and misses some; the assay was immunoSEQ multiplex PCR. The sample records about 90,000 clones, around 90% being singletons. Sample: peripheral blood. The receptors come from a man aged 45-60 years with COVID-19, enrolled during active disease.

V is TRBV7-8 and J is TRBJ2-2, with D perhaps matching TRBD1 (6 bases). The germline V gene encodes CDR1 SGHVS and CDR2 FQNEAQ. Between the trimmed V and J ends, which lost 5 bases and 6 bases, there was a span of 16 bases. The CDR3 length is 15 residues. The CDR3 DNA is TGTGCCAGCAGCACCCCCTCAGGGGTGCCCGGGGAGCTGTTTTTT. Protein product: CASSTPSGVPGELFF.

The chain couples TRBV19 to TRBJ1-5; 12 bases are a match to TRBD1. From germline, CDR1 is LNHDA and CDR2 SQIVND (reference sequence). This CDR3 spans 15 amino acids. V shed 5 bases, J shed 6 bases, and the junction held 5 bases outside the gene matches. The CDR3: CASSPGTGGLQPQHF. In DNA form, the CDR3 reads TGTGCCAGTAGTCCCGGGACAGGGGGCCTTCAGCCCCAGCATTTT.

The rearrangement links TRBV30 to TRBJ2-7, with 7 positions matching TRBD1. Per the germline V gene, CDR1 is GTSNPN and CDR2 is SVGIG (reference sequence). The length of the CDR3 is 15 residues. The V and J ends lost 2 bases and 3 bases, in that order; junction bases with no gene match: 10. CDR3 region: CAWSTPWAGGYEQYF. CDR3 sequence (DNA): TGTGCCTGGAGTACTCCTTGGGCAGGGGGCTACGAGCAGTACTTC.

J is TRBJ2-7 and V is TRBV18, with 8 positions matching TRBD2. Germline V lookup: CDR1 KGHSH, CDR2 LQKENI. Trimming removed 1 base from V and 4 bases from J; junction bases left unmatched: 9. The CDR3 covers 16 residues. CDR3 sequence: CASSPRAGGAMYEQYF. The CDR3 nucleotides read TGTGCCAGCTCACCACGGGCCGGGGGGGCGATGTACGAGCAGTACTTC.

The chain has TRBV9 and TRBJ1-5, with D possibly matching TRBD1 (6 bases). The V and J ends lost 3 bases and 1 base respectively, with 11 bases between them. The CDR3 covers 15 residues. Germline CDR1 reads SGDLS; CDR2 reads YYNGEE. CDR3: CASSAGTQSNQPQHF. CDR3 bases: TGTGCCAGCAGCGCCGGGACACAAAGCAATCAGCCCCAGCATTTT.

CDR3 nucleotides: TGTGCCAGCAGCCAAGAGGCGGGGGAGCGCACAGATACGCAGTATTTT. It encodes CASSQEAGERTDTQYF. The gene calls are TRBV3-1 (or the pseudogene TRBV3-2) and TRBJ2-3, with 7 bases that match TRBD2. The germline V gene has CDR1 LGHDT and CDR2 YNNKEL (reference sequence). The V and J ends lost 0 bases and 1 base, in that order; junction bases with no gene match: 4. This CDR3 contains 16 residues.

The chain has TRBV6-4 and TRBJ1-1, with D perhaps matching TRBD1 (5 bases). The germline V gene has CDR1 MRHNA and CDR2 SNTAGT. The CDR3 is 15 residues long. Trimming removed 4 bases at V and 3 bases at J, with 15 bases between. CDR3 in amino acids: CASSAFQGVDTEAFF. CDR3 nucleotides: TGTGCCAGCAGTGCTTTTCAGGGTGTAGACACTGAAGCTTTCTTT.

This rearrangement joins TRBV7-2 to TRBJ2-3; TRBD2 might be the D (5 bases). Trimming removed 3 bases from V and 0 bases from J, with 10 bases in between. From germline, CDR1 is SGHTA and CDR2 FQGNSA. The CDR3 is 15 residues long. The CDR3 loop reads CASSFRDFSTDTQYF. The CDR3 DNA reads as TGTGCCAGCAGCTTCCGGGATTTTAGCACAGATACGCAGTATTTT.

This chain joins TRBV19 and TRBJ1-2; TRBD1 agrees at 9 bases. From germline, CDR1 is LNHDA and CDR2 SQIVND (reference sequence). V shed 6 bases, J shed 6 bases, and the junction held 5 bases outside the gene matches. The CDR3 contains 13 residues. The CDR3 coding sequence is TGTGCCAGTAGCCCACAGGGGGCTGATGGCTACACCTTC. Its translation is CASSPQGADGYTF.

This sequence joins TRBV6-2 or TRBV6-3 and TRBJ1-5, with D perhaps TRBD1 (6 bases). From germline, CDR1 is MNHEY and CDR2 SVGEGT. Trimming took off 4 bases at V and 0 bases at J, with 16 bases between the two ends. The CDR3 is made up of 17 amino acids. CDR3 bases: TGTGCCAGCAGTTCCGACAGGAGCAGTTATAGCAATCAGCCCCAGCATTTT. Translated: CASSSDRSSYSNQPQHF.

This clone showed up just once. The chain is built from TRBV5-1 and TRBJ2-5; weak D call: TRBD1 (6 bases). Germline CDR1 SGHRS, CDR2 YFSETQ. Trimming took 4 bases from V and 4 from J, leaving 14 bases between them. This CDR3 spans 14 amino acids. The CDR3 bases are TGCGCCAGCAGCGTGGACAGCCTCCGAGAGACCCAGTACTTC. It specifies CASSVDSLRETQYF.

The chain is built from TRBV2 and TRBJ1-1, with TRBD1 identical over 7 bases. Germline V gene sequence: CDR1 SNHLY, CDR2 FYNNEI. The CDR3 has 15 amino acids. Germline trimming cut 7 bases from V and 0 bases from J; bases unmatched to any gene: 8. CDR3 in amino acids: CASIPQGGMNTEAFF. Here the CDR3 DNA reads TGTGCCAGCATTCCCCAGGGGGGAATGAACACTGAAGCTTTCTTT.

The chain joins TRBV5-1 to TRBJ1-6, with a weak D call TRBD1 (6 bases). CDR3 length equals 14 residues. Looked up from germline, CDR1 is SGHRS and CDR2 is YFSETQ. The V and J ends lost 4 bases and 10 bases respectively, with 15 bases between them. For the CDR3, the DNA is TGCGCCAGCAGCGGCGACAGGATGGGATCACCCCTCCACTTT. Amino acid sequence: CASSGDRMGSPLHF.

V is TRBV11-2 and J is TRBJ2-3; 8 bases match TRBD2. The CDR3 sequence is 16 residues long. The J segment lost 0 bases and the V segment lost 5 bases, leaving 7 bases of the junction unmatched. Germline V gene sequence: CDR1 SGHAT, CDR2 FQNNGV. The CDR3 DNA is TGTGCCAGCAGCCCGATGGGCGGGGGGAGCACAGATACGCAGTATTTT. This gives the protein CASSPMGGGSTDTQYF.

The chain carries TRBV14 and TRBJ1-1; no firm D call. The V gene lost 3 bases and the J gene lost 4 bases, with 9 bases spanning the gap. The CDR3 runs to 13 residues. Germline loops: CDR1 SGHDN, CDR2 FVKESK. In DNA, the CDR3 is TGTGCCAGCAGCCAGGGGAGGGCCACTGAAGCTTTCTTT. It yields the protein CASSQGRATEAFF.

This chain joins TRBV27 and TRBJ2-7; no clear D gene. The CDR3 totals 14 residues. V dropped 7 bases and J dropped 0 bases, with 13 bases sitting between them. The germline V gene has CDR1 MNHEY and CDR2 SMNVEV (reference sequence). In nucleotides, the CDR3 is TGTGCCAGCAAACTGACAAGTAACTCCTACGAGCAGTACTTC. It specifies CASKLTSNSYEQYF.

The table lists this clone with a count of one. A read error may produce the germline difference seen at one junction end. CDR3 sequence reads: CASSPRQGRITGELFF. CDR3 DNA sequence: TGTGCTAGCAGCCCCCGACAGGGGCGGATCACCGGGGAGCTGTTTTTT. V is TRBV7-7 and J is TRBJ2-2; TRBD1 matches 8 bases. This CDR3 has 16 residues. From germline, CDR1 is SSHAT and CDR2 FNYEAQ (reference sequence).

The chain uses TRBV28 and TRBJ1-2; 7 bases agree with TRBD1. This CDR3 spans 14 amino acids. Looked up from germline, CDR1 is MDHEN and CDR2 is SYDVKM. J was trimmed by 4 bases and V by 4 bases; bases with no gene match: 6. The CDR3 sequence is CASSSSRQGYGYTF. DNA of the CDR3: TGTGCCAGCAGTTCCTCCCGACAGGGCTATGGCTACACCTTC.

The chain joins TRBV5-1 to TRBJ1-2; no clear D gene. The CDR3 is 13 residues long. V lost 6 bases, J lost 4 bases, and 13 bases lay in between. Germline CDR1 SGHRS, CDR2 YFSETQ. The CDR3 is CASKLSESYGYTF. CDR3 bases: TGCGCCAGCAAGTTGTCAGAATCCTATGGCTACACCTTC.

This clone was counted once. This chain joins TRBV19 and TRBJ1-2, with unresolved D. The CDR3 has 15 amino acids. Germline CDR1 LNHDA, CDR2 SQIVND (reference sequence). V was clipped by 4 bases and J by 8 bases, with 20 bases between them. CDR3 sequence (DNA): TGTGCCAGTAGTACCCTGGAAAGCCCCCCGGGGGGCTACACCTTC. Residues: CASSTLESPPGGYTF.

The chain joins TRBV2 to TRBJ1-5; D is undetermined. The CDR3 contains 16 residues. The germline CDR1 and CDR2 sequences are SNHLY and FYNNEI. V gave up 5 bases and J gave up 2 bases, with 16 bases separating them. The CDR3 bases are TGTGCCAGCAGTCCTGAGAGGGATATGGGCAATCAGCCCCAGCATTTT. Its translation: CASSPERDMGNQPQHF.

The V gene is TRBV27, the J gene TRBJ2-1, with TRBD1 identical over 7 bases. Germline V lookup: CDR1 MNHEY, CDR2 SMNVEV (reference sequence). The V segment lost 4 bases and the J segment 4 bases; nucleotides outside the gene matches: 10. The CDR3 sequence is 16 residues long. The CDR3, as DNA: TGTGCCAGCAGTTGGGGACAGAGGAGAAGTTACAATGAGCAGTTCTTC. It is translated as CASSWGQRRSYNEQFF.

The J gene is TRBJ2-7, the V gene TRBV6-6, with 11 bases lining up with TRBD1. V trimming: 3 bases; J trimming: 5 bases; junction bases outside the gene matches: 6. Germline V gives CDR1 MNHNY, CDR2 SVGAGI (reference sequence). The CDR3 is made up of 15 amino acids. The CDR3 sequence: CASSYRTGGIDEQYF. CDR3 sequence (DNA): TGTGCCAGCAGTTATCGGACAGGGGGCATCGACGAGCAGTACTTC.

The chain has TRBV19 and TRBJ1-5; 7 bases match TRBD1. After removal of 3 bases from V and 6 bases from J, the junction contained 8 bases not matched to a gene. The germline V gene has CDR1 LNHDA and CDR2 SQIVND (reference sequence). This CDR3 contains 15 residues. The CDR3 nucleotides are TGTGCCAGTAGTATGAGCAGGGGGTACACTCAGCCCCAGCATTTT. This encodes CASSMSRGYTQPQHF.

The rearrangement links TRBV6-5 to TRBJ2-5, with 8 bases lining up with TRBD1. With 8 bases clipped from V and 5 bases from J, the junction kept 7 bases outside the gene matches. The CDR3 contains 13 residues. Germline V gene data show CDR1 as MNHEY and CDR2 as SVGAGI. The CDR3 DNA follows: TGTGCCAGCTTCAGGGGGCTAGATGAGACCCAGTACTTC. Its translation: CASFRGLDETQYF.

The V and J genes are TRBV19 and TRBJ2-1; 10 bases are a match to TRBD1. The trim removed 5 bases at V and 8 bases at J, leaving 9 bases unmatched. The CDR3 is made up of 15 amino acids. The germline V gene has CDR1 LNHDA and CDR2 SQIVND (reference sequence). Here the CDR3 DNA reads TGTGCCAGTAGTTTGGGGACAGGGGAGTCATATGAGCAGTTCTTC. Translating it yields CASSLGTGESYEQFF.

The chain combines TRBV11-2 with TRBJ1-6; TRBD1 is a possible D gene (6 bases). The CDR3 extends over 16 amino acids. Germline V lookup: CDR1 SGHAT, CDR2 FQNNGV. Trimming shortened V by 5 bases and J by 7 bases, and 18 bases separated the two germline ends. The DNA for the CDR3 is TGTGCCAGCAGCCTCATCGGGGGGGCGTTAAATTCACCCCTCCACTTT. The encoded protein is CASSLIGGALNSPLHF.

The rearrangement joins TRBV4-3 to TRBJ1-2; 7 bases agree with TRBD1. The V gene end was trimmed by 0 bases and the J gene end by 8 bases; junction bases not matched to a gene: 3. Germline V lookup: CDR1 LGHNA, CDR2 YSLEER. The CDR3 covers 13 residues. Written as DNA, the CDR3 is TGCGCCAGCAGCCAAGAGACAGGGCCCGGCTACACCTTC. Encoded protein: CASSQETGPGYTF.

The chain is built from TRBV6-5 and TRBJ1-1; D is unclear. Germline CDR1 MNHEY, CDR2 SVGAGI. The CDR3 loop spans 15 amino acids. Between the trimmed V and J ends, which lost 3 bases and 2 bases, there was a span of 13 bases. CDR3 sequence reads: CASSYSIQVNTEAFF. The CDR3 DNA is TGTGCCAGCAGTTATTCGATCCAGGTTAACACTGAAGCTTTCTTT.

This sequence joins TRBV12-3 or TRBV12-4 and TRBJ2-3; tentatively, D is TRBD2 (6 bases). Deletions cut 6 bases from V and 6 bases from J, with 13 bases between. The CDR3 sequence is 13 residues long. The CDR3 bases are TGTGCCAGCAGAACGGGAGTTCGGGATACGCAGTATTTT. It yields the protein CASRTGVRDTQYF.

V usage is TRBV7-8 and J usage is TRBJ2-7; possible D gene TRBD2, 6 bases. Trimming took 3 bases from V and 7 from J, leaving 16 bases between them. This CDR3 is built from 14 residues. The germline gives CDR1 SGHVS, CDR2 FQNEAQ. CDR3 region: CASSFATGRGEQYF. For the CDR3, the DNA is TGTGCCAGCAGCTTCGCGACGGGGCGGGGTGAGCAGTACTTC.

The chain carries TRBV24-1 and TRBJ1-1; the match to TRBD1 covers 11 bases. V gave up 5 bases and J gave up 6 bases; unmatched junction bases: 7. This CDR3 spans 15 amino acids. Germline CDR1 and CDR2: KGHDR and SFDVKD. The CDR3 spells CATSAGGQGAAEAFF. For the CDR3, the DNA is TGTGCCACCAGTGCAGGTGGACAGGGGGCAGCTGAAGCTTTCTTT.